Listed here are 7 T cell receptor beta chains from one sample, sequenced in a study of chemoradiotherapy in HPV16-positive cancers. Libraries were prepared by immunoSEQ multiplex PCR; TCRdb keeps only in-frame clonotypes and omits some of them. There are about 15,000 clones in the sample; 70% to 90% occur only once, and approximately 3.4% lies in the top ten. The sequencing here drew on blood, taken from a patient who underwent chemoradiotherapy. The source of these receptors is a human donor with HPV-associated anogenital cancer.

This rearrangement joins TRBV6-1 to TRBJ1-2; D is unclear. Per the germline V gene, CDR1 is MNHNS and CDR2 is SASEGT. This CDR3 region has 16 residues. With 4 bases removed from V and 2 bases from J, the gap between germline ends came to 17 bases. CDR3 sequence: CASSGRLKRANYGYTF. CDR3 DNA sequence: TGTGCCAGCAGTGGACGTTTGAAGAGGGCCAACTATGGCTACACCTTC.

This sequence joins TRBV16 and TRBJ1-4, with 7 bases matching TRBD1. Trimming at V came to 1 base and at J to 8 bases, leaving 7 bases not matched to a gene. The CDR3 covers 15 residues. Germline assignment: CDR1 KGHSY and CDR2 FQNENV. The CDR3 region has the DNA TGTGCCAGCAGCCAATTTCCGGGACAGTCAGAAAAACTGTTTTTT. This translates into CASSQFPGQSEKLFF.

The chain links TRBV28 to TRBJ2-1; tentatively, D is TRBD1 (6 bases). V lost 6 bases to trimming and J lost 5 bases, with 14 bases between them. Germline assignment: CDR1 MDHEN and CDR2 SYDVKM. CDR3 length: 14 residues. In nucleotides, the CDR3 is TGTGCCAGCAGGTGGGCAGGGGTTAACAATGAGCAGTTCTTC. Amino acids: CASRWAGVNNEQFF.

The sample holds a few counts of this clone. This chain uses TRBV10-2 with TRBJ2-7; 11 nucleotides match TRBD2. The CDR3 is made up of 19 amino acids. The germline gives CDR1 WSHSY, CDR2 SAAADI. Trimming cost V 2 bases and J 4 bases; bases outside gene matches: 16. In nucleotides, the CDR3 is TGCGCCAGCAGTGAGCCCCGGGGTAGCGGGAGGGGCCTGAGGTACGAGCAGTACTTC. Protein: CASSEPRGSGRGLRYEQYF.

The chain recombines TRBV5-4 with TRBJ2-4; perhaps D is TRBD1 or TRBD2 (7 bases each). V was trimmed by 4 bases and J by 1 base, leaving 21 bases between them. The CDR3 is made up of 18 amino acids. CDR1 and CDR2 (germline): SGHNT, YYREEE (reference sequence). The CDR3 nucleotides read TGTGCCAGCAGCCCGGTGGGAGGGGGCAGGGTGGCCAAAAACATTCAGTACTTC. Translation gives CASSPVGGGRVAKNIQYF.

A single count supports this clone. The V and J genes are TRBV4-1 and TRBJ2-2; possibly TRBD1 or TRBD2 for D (6 bases each). Germline V lookup: CDR1 MGHRA, CDR2 YSYEKL. With 0 bases removed from V and 2 bases from J, the gap between germline ends came to 10 bases. CDR3 length: 16 amino acids. CDR3: CASSQDRGANTGELFF. For the CDR3, the DNA is TGCGCCAGCAGCCAAGATAGGGGGGCCAACACCGGGGAGCTGTTTTTT.

This sequence joins TRBV5-1 and TRBJ2-3; 7 bases line up with TRBD2. Trimming removed 5 bases from V and 3 bases from J; junction bases left unmatched: 9. The CDR3 has 15 amino acids. Germline loops: CDR1 SGHRS, CDR2 YFSETQ. CDR3 region: CASSEMGGGTDTQYF. CDR3 nucleotides: TGCGCCAGCAGTGAGATGGGGGGGGGTACAGATACGCAGTATTTT.